This T cell receptor beta chain was sequenced in a study of graft-versus-host responses after intestinal transplantation. Some clones are missing from TCRdb's copy, which holds only in-frame ones; the method was immunoSEQ multiplex PCR. The sample lists 15,000 to 20,000 clones; approximately 35% were seen once. The CDR3 loop spans 16 amino acids. J was trimmed by 2 bases and V by 3 bases; bases with no gene match: 8. Germline values: CDR1 SQVTM, CDR2 ANQGSEA. This specimen consisted of alloreactive CD4+ T cells from a mixed lymphocyte reaction culture, obtained before transplantation. The subset was: CFSE-low proliferating T cells sorted from roughly 6-day pre-transplant mixed lymphocyte reaction (GvH or HvG direction). This TCR came from a human patient who was an organ donor for intestinal transplantation. This sequence joins TRBV29-1 and TRBJ2-3; 10 bases match TRBD2. CDR3 amino acids: CSVEGRTSGITDTQYF. As DNA, the CDR3 is TGCAGCGTTGAGGGGAGGACTAGCGGCATCACAGATACGCAGTATTTT.